This TCR beta chain was profiled in a study of OX40 agonist ivuxolimab in advanced cancers. The V gene end was trimmed by 3 bases and the J gene end by 2 bases; junction bases not matched to a gene: 3. Germline V CDR1 and CDR2: ENHRY, SYGVKD. CDR3 length: 15 residues. Enrollment shut out patients with autoimmune disease history or systemic immunosuppression. Profiling relied on immunoSEQ multiplex PCR, and the TCRdb table lists in-frame clones only, not all of them. Of approximately 90,000 clones in the sample, 75% to 95% were seen once. V is TRBV10-3 and J is TRBJ2-5, with TRBD2 matching over 10 bases. The receptor comes from an adult with an advanced solid tumor such as melanoma, head and neck, liver or kidney cancer. Sequenced here: CD4+ or CD8+ T cells sorted from blood, sampled in a trial of the OX40 agonist ivuxolimab. CDR3 sequence reads: CAISDSGRAQETQYF. In DNA form, the CDR3 reads TGTGCCATCAGTGACAGCGGGAGGGCGCAAGAGACCCAGTACTTC.